This TCR beta chain was captured by sequencing in a study of cytomegalovirus exposure and HLA in healthy donors. The ends were cut back, 6 bases at V and 8 bases at J, with 16 bases in the middle. Germline V gives CDR1 LNHDA, CDR2 SQIVND (reference sequence). This CDR3 has 13 amino acids. The assay was immunoSEQ multiplex PCR, and TCRdb's table has in-frame clones only and misses some. Here the sample spans 110,000 or so clones, around 85% being singletons. V and J are TRBV19 and TRBJ1-2; D is unclear. Sequenced material: PBMCs. The sequence was collected from a woman aged 25 to 39 in good health and CMV-seronegative. This CDR3 is CASSTPGGSGYTF. The DNA of the CDR3 is TGTGCCAGTAGCACCCCGGGAGGATCAGGCTACACCTTC.